What follows describes a single TCR beta chain. In the original processing: Estimation of nucleated cell counts relied on the amplification of reference gene primers. This table comes from immunoSEQ multiplex PCR, and its TCRdb copy is limited to in-frame clones, with some not included. V and J calls and clone size are those listed in that table; D and trimming were worked out from the DNA. This table holds under 140,000 clones, over 65% found once. This sample stems from a study of blood T cell repertoires in COVID-19. The wider study: Specimens from acute and convalescent COVID-19 originated in the United States, Italy and Spain. T cells, B-cell-depleted T cells, or PBMCs provided the cDNA or gDNA that served as material.

The CDR3 sequence is 15 residues long. The germline CDR1 and CDR2 sequences are SEHNR and FQNEAQ (reference sequence). V trimming: 6 bases; J trimming: 4 bases; junction bases outside the gene matches: 9. Material for sequencing was peripheral blood. The rearrangement uses TRBV7-9 and TRBJ2-7; 10 nucleotides line up with TRBD1. The sequence derives from a woman at least 80 years old with acute or convalescent COVID-19. Here the CDR3 reads CASSRNRDRGYEQYF. The CDR3 DNA reads TGTGCCAGCAGTCGAAACCGGGACAGGGGATACGAGCAGTACTTC.